This TCR beta chain was identified in a study of blood T cell repertoires in COVID-19 (dated by TCRdb to 2018 to 2021). Regarding the research as a whole: Collaborator samples came from the United States, Italy and Spain and covered acute and convalescent phases of COVID-19. The prospective study material was composed of cDNA or gDNA derived from T cells, B-cell-depleted T cells, or PBMCs. The dataset comprised deeply sampled blood TCRbeta repertoires from subjects exposed to, actively infected with, or recovered from COVID-19. The repertoires were released in a freely available public database intended as a resource for research on the immune response to SARS-CoV-2. The samples were drawn from the first 160 participants of the ongoing ImmuneRACE study and from more than 1,000 subjects provided by 6 global collaborators. Nearly every sample came with metadata listing a de-identified subject ID, COVID-19 status, age in years and sex. Where available, HLA class I and class II types were obtained from metadata supplied by the sample provider rather than from assay-based typing.

On this clone itself: Its target antigen remains unknown. No base quality information exists; no much larger clone differs at one position.

As encoded in the germline V gene (reference sequence), CDR1 is LGHDT while CDR2 is YNNKEL. Here V drops 9 bases and J drops 7 bases, and the junction holds 9 bases not matched to any gene. From the cysteine through the phenylalanine, the CDR3 covers 13 amino acids. The read is trimmed to its CDR3 DNA, 39 bases read in frame from base 1. Study-level results and caveats: Clinical and demographic metadata were provided uncurated, with the amount varying by source and participant.

In Seattle, one collaborating source enrolled patients while the infection was active and tracked those patients longitudinally over the course of disease. The collaborating institutions used their own protocols to collect whole blood in K2EDTA tubes. Collaborator samples were shipped for TCRbeta analysis as frozen whole blood, isolated PBMCs, or DNA extracted from either sample type. TCRbeta CDR3 regions were amplified from genomic DNA by means of the immunoSEQ Assay, a bias-controlled multiplex PCR. As for how the authors treated the data: Nucleated cell counts per sample were estimated from amplification of reference gene primers within the assay. To quantify the absolute abundance of each unique TCRbeta CDR3 rearrangement, sequence reads were collapsed and filtered. Productive Simpson clonality was computed per sample as the square root of Simpson's diversity index over productive rearrangements. The source is immuneACCESS, and TCRdb retained only in-frame sequences with V and J called. Part of the clones is not carried over; for the studies checked, unresolved V genes explain less than half of this, and the remainder is unexplained. V and J calls plus clone size are reproduced from that table; the DNA served to infer D and trimming. The sample contains around 120,000 clones, 90% of them found a single time. The ten largest clones capture around 4.6% of the sample.

What was sequenced was peripheral blood. This chain joins TRBV3-1 (or the pseudogene TRBV3-2) to TRBJ2-7, with 10 bases in between that match TRBD2. This TCR was recovered from a man in his fifties or sixties with COVID-19, enrolled during active disease. Here the CDR3 is given as CASRLAGMWEQYF. The nucleotides read TGTGCCAGTAGACTAGCGGGCATGTGGGAGCAGTACTTC.